The 18 T cell receptor beta chains presented below share a single source sample, sequenced in a study of T cells after yellow fever vaccination. TCRdb reprocessed the 5' RACE reads via MiXCR and lists one record per CDR3 protein. The sample has hundreds of thousands of distinct CDR3 sequences, roughly an eighth seen once; the top ten hold more than 12%. This specimen consisted of PBMCs, obtained on the day of the yellow fever booster vaccination. The receptors shown here come from a young man who received the YFV17D yellow fever vaccine.

V usage is TRBV19 and J usage is TRBJ2-7, with TRBD2 matching over 9 bases. The CDR3 loop spans 19 amino acids. CDR1 LNHDA and CDR2 SQIVND come from the germline V gene (reference sequence). J gave up 5 bases and V 6 bases, and 23 bases lay outside the gene matches. The CDR3, as DNA: TGTGCCAGTAGGAGGGGATACGGGGTAGCGGGAGAAATCGGGGACGAGCAGTACTTC. It specifies CASRRGYGVAGEIGDEQYF.

Many counts were recorded for this clonotype. This rearrangement joins TRBV5-1 to TRBJ2-1; 7 nucleotides agree with TRBD2. V was clipped by 0 bases and J by 7 bases; unmatched bases: 1. The CDR3 is 13 residues long. CDR1 and CDR2 from the germline V gene are SGHRS and YFSETQ. CDR3 sequence: CASSLGRENEQFF. The CDR3 DNA reads as TGCGCCAGCAGCTTGGGGCGGGAGAATGAGCAGTTCTTC.

This clonotype was counted only a few times. The chain combines TRBV14 with TRBJ2-7; 7 bases are shared with TRBD1. CDR3 length equals 15 residues. V shed 2 bases, J shed 9 bases, and the junction held 13 bases outside the gene matches. Germline lookup yields CDR1 SGHDN and CDR2 FVKESK. CDR3 coding DNA: TGTGCCAGCAGCCAAAGGGGGACAGAGCTACGCGCGCAGTACTTC. Translating gives CASSQRGTELRAQYF.

This clonotype was detected many times. This rearrangement joins TRBV7-2 to TRBJ2-5, with D perhaps matching TRBD1 (6 bases). The germline V gene encodes CDR1 SGHTA and CDR2 FQGNSA. The CDR3 length is 14 residues. V lost 2 bases and J 5 bases, leaving 12 bases between the germline ends. CDR3 nucleotides: TGTGCCAGCAGCTTATCAGGGGCGCGTGAGACCCAGTACTTC. Residues: CASSLSGARETQYF.

This chain joins TRBV29-1 and TRBJ2-2, with D maybe TRBD2 (6 bases). Germline assignment: CDR1 SQVTM and CDR2 ANQGSEA. The CDR3 is made up of 14 amino acids. V gave up 3 bases and J gave up 5 bases, with 13 bases separating them. The CDR3 sequence: CSVEEGRQTGELFF. The CDR3 nucleotides read TGCAGCGTTGAGGAGGGAAGGCAGACCGGGGAGCTGTTTTTT.

CDR3 in amino acids: CSARSLTSGIHNEQFF. CDR3 nucleotide sequence: TGCAGTGCTAGATCCCTGACTAGCGGGATACACAATGAGCAGTTCTTC. The rearrangement links TRBV20-1 to TRBJ2-1, with TRBD2 matching over 11 bases. This CDR3 has 16 amino acids. With V trimmed by 2 bases and J by 5 bases, 8 bases remained unmatched. CDR1 is DFQATT and CDR2 is SNEGSKA in the germline V gene (reference sequence).

This clonotype was recorded a few times. This chain joins TRBV28 and TRBJ2-1, with D possibly matching TRBD1 (5 bases). The ends were cut back, 4 bases at V and 3 bases at J, with 13 bases in the middle. The germline V gene encodes CDR1 MDHEN and CDR2 SYDVKM. This CDR3 spans 15 amino acids. CDR3 nucleotide sequence: TGTGCCAGCAGTTCACCCGGCAGGGTCTACAATGAGCAGTTCTTC. The encoded protein is CASSSPGRVYNEQFF.

This clonotype was seen only a few times. The V gene is TRBV3-1, the J gene TRBJ2-3; maybe TRBD2 (6 bases). The germline CDR1 and CDR2 sequences are LGHDT and YNNKEL (reference sequence). Trimming removed 3 bases from V and 3 bases from J, with 19 bases in between. CDR3 length: 17 amino acids. The CDR3 nucleotides are TGTGCCAGCAGCCACCTCCCGGGGGAGAGGAGTACAGATACGCAGTATTTT. As protein: CASSHLPGERSTDTQYF.

The chain has TRBV21-1 and TRBJ1-1; the table's D call of TRBD1 was not tested on the DNA. TRBV21-1 is a known pseudogene. CDR3 length: 17 residues. This CDR3 is CASSKVRRDRGNTEAFF. Here the CDR3 DNA reads TGTGCCAGCAGCAAAGTTCGGAGGGACAGGGGGAACACTGAAGCTTTCTTT.

Here the CDR3 reads CAWGGAGYTF. The CDR3 DNA sequence: TGTGCCTGGGGGGGGGCTGGCTACACCTTC. The J gene is TRBJ1-2, the V gene TRBV30, with D tentatively TRBD1 (6 bases). The CDR3 sequence is 10 residues long. V dropped 5 bases and J dropped 7 bases, with 8 bases sitting between them. The germline gives CDR1 GTSNPN, CDR2 SVGIG (reference sequence).

This chain joins TRBV20-1 and TRBJ2-3; a possible D gene is TRBD2 (6 bases). V was pared by 4 bases and J by 3 bases, with 17 bases between. The CDR3 sequence is 15 residues long. In germline, CDR1 is DFQATT, CDR2 SNEGSKA (reference sequence). CDR3 in amino acids: CSATGDFSPTDTQYF. The CDR3 nucleotides are TGCAGTGCTACCGGGGACTTTTCGCCGACAGATACGCAGTATTTT.

This clonotype was found a few times. V usage is TRBV20-1 and J usage is TRBJ2-7, with 10 bases fitting TRBD2. V lost 6 bases, J lost 0 bases, and 8 bases stayed unmatched. The CDR3 has 15 residues. Germline V gene sequence: CDR1 DFQATT, CDR2 SNEGSKA (reference sequence). This CDR3 is CSAPPSGGSSYEQYF. CDR3 in DNA: TGCAGTGCCCCCCCTAGCGGGGGAAGCTCCTACGAGCAGTACTTC.

This clonotype was observed a few times. The chain joins TRBV4-2 to TRBJ2-7, with TRBD2 matching 11 bases. CDR1 and CDR2 from the germline V gene are LGHNA and YNFKEQ. The CDR3 runs to 15 residues. Germline trimming cut 8 bases from V and 2 bases from J; bases unmatched to any gene: 8. The CDR3 here is CASVGSGRGTYEQYF. The DNA for the CDR3 is TGTGCCAGCGTCGGTAGCGGGAGGGGGACCTACGAGCAGTACTTC.

The V call is TRBV5-5, the J call TRBJ2-1, with 8 bases matching TRBD1. This CDR3 has 12 amino acids. Germline V gives CDR1 SGHKS, CDR2 YYEKEE (reference sequence). Unmatched junction bases numbered 3, after V lost 4 bases and J lost 9 bases. The CDR3 coding sequence is TGTGCCAGCAGCATCGACAGGGGTGAGCAGTTCTTC. This translates into CASSIDRGEQFF.

This clonotype has only a few counts. V and J are TRBV30 and TRBJ2-1; TRBD2 matches at 12 bases. Germline CDR1 and CDR2: GTSNPN and SVGIG (reference sequence). The V and J ends lost 3 bases and 5 bases, in that order; junction bases with no gene match: 5. CDR3 length equals 15 residues. CDR3 sequence: CAWSFGTSGHNEQFF. CDR3 DNA sequence: TGTGCCTGGAGCTTCGGGACTAGCGGGCACAATGAGCAGTTCTTC.

This clonotype was found a few times. The rearrangement links TRBV30 to TRBJ1-1; perhaps TRBD1 as D (6 bases). Trimming pared 2 bases from V and 1 base from J, leaving 8 bases between. This CDR3 spans 13 amino acids. The germline gives CDR1 GTSNPN, CDR2 SVGIG (reference sequence). The CDR3 reads CAWSWGANTEAFF. In DNA, the CDR3 is TGTGCCTGGAGTTGGGGGGCGAACACTGAAGCTTTCTTT.

This chain uses TRBV28 with TRBJ2-7, with D unclear. Trimming took off 7 bases at V and 6 bases at J, with 13 bases between the two ends. CDR3 length equals 12 residues. Germline CDR1 and CDR2: MDHEN and SYDVKM. The CDR3 nucleotides read TGTGCCAGCACCTCGAACAGCCGCGAGCAGTACTTC. Translating it yields CASTSNSREQYF.

The gene calls are TRBV27 and TRBJ1-5; no reliable D call. Trimming removed 2 bases at V and 4 bases at J, with 9 bases between. Germline V lookup: CDR1 MNHEY, CDR2 SMNVEV (reference sequence). The CDR3 contains 14 residues. The CDR3 DNA reads as TGTGCCAGCAGTTTACAGCCAGTGAATCAGCCCCAGCATTTT. This gives the protein CASSLQPVNQPQHF.